Ten or more counts support the clone carrying this T cell receptor beta chain. Its specificity is not known. This sample is part of a study of T-cell reconstitution after alpha-beta-depleted transplantation in children. General observations from the study: Some patients' high day-60 TCRbeta diversity was traced to surviving recipient T cells and thymic progenitors. Newly produced T cells mostly provided counts and TCRbeta diversity after one year, as hyperexpanded clones declined.

CDR3 length equals 13 residues. Germline V gene lookup returns CDR1 DFQATT and CDR2 SNEGSKA (reference sequence). The ends were cut back, 4 bases at V and 1 base at J, with 11 bases in the middle. Unique molecular identifiers were used in preparing the TCRbeta library. TCRdb re-called the PCR reads through MiXCR, storing one row per CDR3 protein. The data hold about 490,000 distinct CDR3 sequences, with about 11% observed a single time. The sample in question was PBMCs, obtained before TCRalphabeta/CD19-depleted stem cell transplant. The clonotype comes from a child aged 2 to 9 with inherited bone marrow failure, due to receive a stem cell transplant. The rearrangement links TRBV20-1 to TRBJ2-7; D might be TRBD2 (5 bases). Here the CDR3 reads CSATRTRSYEQYF. Written as DNA, the CDR3 is TGCAGTGCTACCCGGACTCGTTCCTACGAGCAGTACTTC.